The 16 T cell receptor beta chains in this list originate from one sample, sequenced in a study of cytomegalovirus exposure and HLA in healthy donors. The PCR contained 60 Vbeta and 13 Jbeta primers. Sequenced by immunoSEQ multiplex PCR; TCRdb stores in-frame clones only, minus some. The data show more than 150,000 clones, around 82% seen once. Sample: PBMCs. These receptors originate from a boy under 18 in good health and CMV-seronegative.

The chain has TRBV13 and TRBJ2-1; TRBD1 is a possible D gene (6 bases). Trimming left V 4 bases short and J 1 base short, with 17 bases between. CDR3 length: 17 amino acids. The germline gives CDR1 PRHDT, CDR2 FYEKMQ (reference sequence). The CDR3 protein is CASSSLRDRLSYNEQFF. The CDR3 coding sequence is TGTGCCAGCAGCTCGTTAAGAGACAGGTTGTCCTACAATGAGCAGTTCTTC.

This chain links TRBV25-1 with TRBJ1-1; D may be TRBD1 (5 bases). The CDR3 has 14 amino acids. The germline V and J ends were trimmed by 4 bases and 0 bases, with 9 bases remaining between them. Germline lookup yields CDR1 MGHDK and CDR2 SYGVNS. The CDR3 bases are TGTGCCAGCAGTGGTAAGGGGCTGAACACTGAAGCTTTCTTT. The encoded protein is CASSGKGLNTEAFF.

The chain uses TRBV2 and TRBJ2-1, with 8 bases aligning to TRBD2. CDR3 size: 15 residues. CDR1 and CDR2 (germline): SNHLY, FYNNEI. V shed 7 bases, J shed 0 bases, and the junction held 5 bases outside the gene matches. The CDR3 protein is CASKFGTSSYNEQFF. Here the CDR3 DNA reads TGTGCCAGCAAGTTCGGGACTAGCTCCTACAATGAGCAGTTCTTC. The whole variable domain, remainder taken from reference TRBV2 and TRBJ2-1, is EPEVTQTPSHQVTQMGQEVILRCVPISNHLYFYWYRQILGQKVEFLVSFYNNEISEKSEIFDDQFSVERPDGSNFTLKIRSTKLEDSAMYFCASKFGTSSYNEQFFGPGTRLTVL.

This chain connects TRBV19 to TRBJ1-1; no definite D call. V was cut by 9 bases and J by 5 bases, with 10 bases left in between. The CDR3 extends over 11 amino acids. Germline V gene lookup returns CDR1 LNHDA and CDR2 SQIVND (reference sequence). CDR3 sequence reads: CASPSGTEAFF. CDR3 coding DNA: TGTGCCAGCCCTTCGGGTACTGAAGCTTTCTTT. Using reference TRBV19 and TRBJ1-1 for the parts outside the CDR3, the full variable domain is DGGITQSPKYLFRKEGQNVTLSCEQNLNHDAMYWYRQDPGQGLRLIYYSQIVNDFQKGDIAEGYSVSREKKESFPLTVTSAQKNPTAFYLCASPSGTEAFFGQGTRLTVV.

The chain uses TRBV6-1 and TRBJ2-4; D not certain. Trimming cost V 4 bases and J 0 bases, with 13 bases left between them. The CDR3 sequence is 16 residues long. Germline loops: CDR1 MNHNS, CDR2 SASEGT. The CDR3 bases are TGTGCCAGCAGTGGGAGCTTGAGTTTAGCCAAAAACATTCAGTACTTC. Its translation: CASSGSLSLAKNIQYF.

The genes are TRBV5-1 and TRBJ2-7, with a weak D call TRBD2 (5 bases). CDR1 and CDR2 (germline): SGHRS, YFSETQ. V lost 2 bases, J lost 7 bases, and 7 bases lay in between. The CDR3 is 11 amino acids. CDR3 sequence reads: CASSFAGEQYF. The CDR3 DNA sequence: TGCGCCAGCAGCTTCGCGGGTGAGCAGTACTTC.

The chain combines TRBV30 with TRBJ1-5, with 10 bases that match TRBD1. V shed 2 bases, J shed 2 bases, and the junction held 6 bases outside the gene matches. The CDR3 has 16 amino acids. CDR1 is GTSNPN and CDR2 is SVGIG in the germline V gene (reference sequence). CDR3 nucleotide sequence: TGTGCCTGGAGTCCTTTAGGGACAGGGGGCAATCAGCCCCAGCATTTT. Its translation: CAWSPLGTGGNQPQHF.

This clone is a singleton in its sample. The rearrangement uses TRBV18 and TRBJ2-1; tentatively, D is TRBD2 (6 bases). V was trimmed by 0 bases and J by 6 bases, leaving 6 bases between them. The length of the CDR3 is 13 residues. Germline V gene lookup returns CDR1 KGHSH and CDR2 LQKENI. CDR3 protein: CASSPPGLNEQFF. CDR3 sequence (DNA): TGTGCCAGCTCACCACCGGGACTCAATGAGCAGTTCTTC. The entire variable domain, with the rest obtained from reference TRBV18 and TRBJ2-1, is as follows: NAGVMQNPRHLVRRRGQEARLRCSPMKGHSHVYWYRQLPEEGLKFMVYLQKENIIDESGMPKERFSAEFPKEGPSILRIQQVVRGDSAAYFCASSPPGLNEQFFGPGTRLTVL.

This CDR3 is CASSFLAGPADEQFF. Written as DNA, the CDR3 is TGCGCCAGCAGCTTCCTAGCGGGGCCCGCGGATGAGCAGTTCTTC. The rearrangement uses TRBV5-1 and TRBJ2-1, with TRBD2 identical over 9 bases. J was trimmed by 8 bases and V by 2 bases; bases with no gene match: 8. The CDR3 loop spans 15 amino acids. In germline, CDR1 is SGHRS, CDR2 YFSETQ.

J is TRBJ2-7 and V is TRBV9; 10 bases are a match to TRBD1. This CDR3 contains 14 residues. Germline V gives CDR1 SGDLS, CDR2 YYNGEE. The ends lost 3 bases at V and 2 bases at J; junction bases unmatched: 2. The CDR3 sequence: CASSEGQGAYEQYF. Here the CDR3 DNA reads TGTGCCAGCAGCGAAGGACAGGGGGCCTACGAGCAGTACTTC.

DNA for the CDR3: TGTGCCAGCAGCCCCCGAGTACAGGGGCTTTACGAGCAGTACTTC. It yields the protein CASSPRVQGLYEQYF. The genes are TRBV7-9 and TRBJ2-7; 7 positions agree with TRBD1. This CDR3 comprises 15 residues. V shed 5 bases and J 4 bases; nucleotides not matched to a gene: 11. Germline CDR1 SEHNR, CDR2 FQNEAQ (reference sequence).

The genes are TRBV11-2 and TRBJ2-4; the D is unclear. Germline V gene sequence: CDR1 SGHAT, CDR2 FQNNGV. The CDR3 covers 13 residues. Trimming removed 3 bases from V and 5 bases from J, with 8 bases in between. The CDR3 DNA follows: TGTGCCAGCAGCTTTGGCTCAGAAAACATTCAGTACTTC. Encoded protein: CASSFGSENIQYF.

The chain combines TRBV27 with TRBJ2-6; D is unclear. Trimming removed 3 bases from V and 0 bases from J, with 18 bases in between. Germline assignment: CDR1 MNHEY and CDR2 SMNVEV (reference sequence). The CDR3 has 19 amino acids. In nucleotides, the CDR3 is TGTGCCAGCAGTTTGATCCCGAGGCTTCCCAACTCTGGGGCCAACGTCCTGACTTTC. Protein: CASSLIPRLPNSGANVLTF.

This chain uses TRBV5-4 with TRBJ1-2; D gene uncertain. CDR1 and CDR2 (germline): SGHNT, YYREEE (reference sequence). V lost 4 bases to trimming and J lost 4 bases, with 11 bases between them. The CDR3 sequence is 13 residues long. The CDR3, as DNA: TGTGCCAGCAGCCGAGGACGGGGCTATGGCTACACCTTC. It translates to CASSRGRGYGYTF.

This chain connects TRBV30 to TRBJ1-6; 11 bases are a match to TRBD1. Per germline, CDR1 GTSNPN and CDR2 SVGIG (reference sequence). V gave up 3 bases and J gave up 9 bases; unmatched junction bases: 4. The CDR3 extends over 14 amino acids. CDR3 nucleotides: TGTGCCTGGAGCCGGGACAGGGGGATTTCACCCCTCCACTTT. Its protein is CAWSRDRGISPLHF.

The CDR3 nucleotides read TGTGCCAGCTCGGTAGCAACTAATGAAAAACTGTTTTTT. Translating it yields CASSVATNEKLFF. The rearrangement joins TRBV9 to TRBJ1-4; no clear D gene. V was pared by 7 bases and J by 0 bases, with 7 bases between. The CDR3 consists of 13 residues. Germline V gives CDR1 SGDLS, CDR2 YYNGEE.